Listed below are T cell receptor beta chains from one sample, sequenced in a study of blood T cells in healthy people across ages. A single record per CDR3 protein comes from TCRdb applying MiXCR to the 5' RACE reads. Of roughly 1.5 million distinct CDR3 sequences in the sample, 42% were seen once. Sequenced sample: blood. Receptors originate from a woman between 18 and 29 years old in good health. Both conserved end residues are part of each CDR3. The D gene is left open where the match is weak. Size is omitted from some rows. Given values are once, few, many or a class for expanded clones.

NA	TRBV7-2	15	TRBJ2-2	NA	TGTGCCAGCAGCTTAGACGGGGCAAGGCGCGGGGAGCTGTTTTTT	CASSLDGARRGELFF
NA	TRBV30	13	TRBJ1-1	few	TGTGCCTGGAGTCACAACGCTATGGTAATGGCTTTCTTT	CAWSHNAMVMAFF
NA	TRBV19	15	TRBJ1-1	NA	TGTGCCAGCCTGCCCACCCCGAAGATTAAAACTGAAGCTTTCTTT	CASLPTPKIKTEAFF
TRBD2	TRBV7-3	15	TRBJ2-1	NA	TGTGCCAGCAGCAAGGGACTAGGGGCGGGGAATGAGCAGTTCTTC	CASSKGLGAGNEQFF
TRBD2	TRBV28	16	TRBJ2-7	NA	TGTGCCAGCAGTTTACCTCGGGCAAGCGGGAACAATGAGCAGTACTTC	CASSLPRASGNNEQYF
NA	TRBV12-3/TRBV12-4	17	TRBJ2-3	NA	TGTGCCAGCAGTCCTTCTAGGACCTCAGGGGGCACAGATACGCAGTATTTT	CASSPSRTSGGTDTQYF
NA	TRBV21-1	13	TRBJ1-2	NA	TGTGCCAGCAGCAGATCCGGGGTTTATGGCTACACCTTC	CASSRSGVYGYTF
NA	TRBV6-1	16	TRBJ2-7	few	TGTGCCAGCAGTAAAGGGGCCAGGGGAATATCCTACGAGCAGTACTTC	CASSKGARGISYEQYF
TRBD1	TRBV7-9	15	TRBJ1-5	NA	TGTGCCAGCAGCTCAGGGGGATTGAGCAATCAGCCCCAGCATTTT	CASSSGGLSNQPQHF
TRBD2	TRBV4-3	14	TRBJ2-5	NA	TGCGCCAGCAGCCAAGATTTTTCCGGGGGGGCGGAGTACTTC	CASSQDFSGGAEYF
NA	TRBV5-1	17	TRBJ2-1	NA	TGCGCCAGCAGCTCTTCCTACTCCCGCGGGTACAACAATGAGCAGTTCTTC	CASSSSYSRGYNNEQFF
TRBD2	TRBV27	17	TRBJ2-7	NA	TGTGCCAGCAGTCCCCCAGGTCTTGTAGCGGGAATCGGCGAGCAGTACTTC	CASSPPGLVAGIGEQYF
NA	TRBV7-6	13	TRBJ2-7	NA	TGTGCCAGCAGCTTCGACAGGTTCCACGAGCAGTACTTC	CASSFDRFHEQYF
TRBD2	TRBV20-1	14	TRBJ2-1	NA	TGCAGTGCAGACGGACTAGCGTTGTACAATGAGCAGTTCTTC	CSADGLALYNEQFF
TRBD1	TRBV7-9	18	TRBJ1-2	NA	TGTGCCAGCAGCCAGAGCAGCCAAACCGGGACAGGGGACTATGGCTACACCTTC	CASSQSSQTGTGDYGYTF
NA	TRBV7-9	17	TRBJ2-5	few	TGTGCCAGCAGCCCCCCCCCGTTAAGAGGGGCCGGGGAGACCCAGTACTTC	CASSPPPLRGAGETQYF
NA	TRBV7-9	15	TRBJ2-5	few	TGTGCCAGCAGCAGTTTGGACAAGTACCAAGAGACCCAGTACTTC	CASSSLDKYQETQYF
NA	TRBV7-2	15	TRBJ1-3	NA	TGTGCCAGCAGCTTTAGCGTTAGCTCTGGAAACACCATATATTTT	CASSFSVSSGNTIYF
NA	TRBV29-1	14	TRBJ2-1	few	TGCAGCGTTAGGCCAGGGGACTCCTACAATGAGCAGTTCTTC	CSVRPGDSYNEQFF
NA	TRBV6-2/TRBV6-3	15	TRBJ2-7	NA	TGTGCCAGCAGTTACTGGGTCAGTCAAGCCTACGAGCAGTACTTC	CASSYWVSQAYEQYF
NA	TRBV4-3	14	TRBJ2-7	NA	TGCGCCAGCAGCCAAGACTATATTTTCGATGAGCAGTACTTC	CASSQDYIFDEQYF
NA	TRBV11-2	14	TRBJ2-7	few	TGTGCCAGCAGCCCGCCACGTATTATCTACGAGCAGTACTTC	CASSPPRIIYEQYF
NA	TRBV20-1	12	TRBJ2-7	NA	TGCAGTGCTCTACTCGGCGCCTACGAGCAGTACTTC	CSALLGAYEQYF
NA	TRBV4-1	13	TRBJ1-5	NA	TGCGCCAGCAGCCGAAGTAGCAATCAGCCCCAGCATTTT	CASSRSSNQPQHF
TRBD2	TRBV20-1	18	TRBJ2-5	NA	TGCAGTGCTAGAGGCGGACTAGCGGGGGGCTTACTGCAAGAGACCCAGTACTTC	CSARGGLAGGLLQETQYF
NA	TRBV9	14	TRBJ1-2	few	TGTGCCAGCAGCGTAGGAGGAGGGCCGTATGGCTACACCTTC	CASSVGGGPYGYTF
NA	TRBV6-6	12	TRBJ2-5	few	TGTGCCAGCACCATAAAGGGAGAGACCCAGTACTTC	CASTIKGETQYF
TRBD2	TRBV20-1	16	TRBJ2-7	NA	TGCAGTGCTAGAGGTGGTAGGACTAGCGGGGGGAATGAGCAGTACTTC	CSARGGRTSGGNEQYF
NA	TRBV6-1	18	TRBJ2-1	few	TGTGCCAGCAGTGAAGCGCTTGCAGGGTTAGTGGTGGGCAATGAGCAGTTCTTC	CASSEALAGLVVGNEQFF
NA	TRBV7-9	15	TRBJ2-7	NA	TGTGCCAGCAGCTCAGGGTGGGTTAGCTCCTACGAGCAGTACTTC	CASSSGWVSSYEQYF
NA	TRBV29-1	13	TRBJ1-5	many	TGCAGCGTCCTCGGAGACAGCAATCAGCCCCAGCATTTT	CSVLGDSNQPQHF
NA	TRBV18	14	TRBJ2-5	NA	TGTGCCAGCTCACCACAGGGGGAACGAGAGACCCAGTACTTC	CASSPQGERETQYF
TRBD1	TRBV7-2	15	TRBJ1-1	many	TGTGCCAGCAGCCCCCGACAGGGGTTGAACACTGAAGCTTTCTTT	CASSPRQGLNTEAFF
TRBD2	TRBV27	16	TRBJ2-7	few	TGTGCCAGCAGTCCTCGAACTAGCGGAAGGCCCTACGAGCAGTACTTC	CASSPRTSGRPYEQYF
NA	TRBV28	13	TRBJ2-7	few	TGTGCCAGCAGTTTTCAGATACCCTACGAGCAGTACTTC	CASSFQIPYEQYF
NA	TRBV27	15	TRBJ1-5	NA	TGTGCCAGCAGTCCCGAGGGGGGGATCTATCAGCCCCAGCATTTT	CASSPEGGIYQPQHF
NA	TRBV7-2	13	TRBJ2-5	many	TGTGCCAGCAGCTTAGGCGGGGTACCTACCCAGTACTTC	CASSLGGVPTQYF
NA	TRBV4-2	18	TRBJ2-3	few	TGTGCCAGCAGCCAAGACGCGCTGGTGCGGGGAACCACAGATACGCAGTATTTT	CASSQDALVRGTTDTQYF
NA	TRBV4-1	17	TRBJ2-1	NA	TGCGCCAGCAGCCAACTGGATTTAGGTTTTAGCCGGGGGGAGCAGTTCTTC	CASSQLDLGFSRGEQFF
TRBD1	TRBV15	15	TRBJ1-5	NA	TGTGCCACCAGCAGAGAGACAGGGGGGATTCAGCCCCAGCATTTT	CATSRETGGIQPQHF
TRBD2	TRBV7-2	14	TRBJ2-7	many	TGTGCCAGCAATCCGGGACTATCTTCCTACGAGCAGTACTTC	CASNPGLSSYEQYF
NA	TRBV5-1	15	TRBJ2-3	few	TGCGCCAGCAGCCCACGGACAGAGAACACAGATACGCAGTATTTT	CASSPRTENTDTQYF
NA	TRBV7-9	10	TRBJ2-5	NA	TGTGCCAGCAGCTGGGGTGAGCAGTACTTC	CASSWGEQYF
TRBD1	TRBV28	16	TRBJ2-1	NA	TGTGCCAGCAGTCTTTTGGACAGGGCGCCCTACAATGAGCAGTTCTTC	CASSLLDRAPYNEQFF
TRBD2	TRBV6-2/TRBV6-3	15	TRBJ2-3	NA	TGTGCCGAACTAGCGGGAGAAAAGGCCACAGATACGCAGTATTTT	CAELAGEKATDTQYF
TRBD1	TRBV5-1	15	TRBJ2-5	few	TGCGCCAGCAGCCTTGGGACAGGGAGCCAAGAGACCCAGTACTTC	CASSLGTGSQETQYF
NA	TRBV20-1	13	TRBJ2-2	NA	TGCAGTGCTACGTCCCCGGCTGCGGGGGAGCTGTTTTTT	CSATSPAAGELFF
NA	TRBV15	15	TRBJ1-1	NA	TGTGCCACCAGCAGAGAGGGGGGAATTAACACTGAAGCTTTCTTT	CATSREGGINTEAFF
NA	TRBV6-2/TRBV6-3	16	TRBJ2-1	few	TGTGCCACCATTGGGTCAGGGAGTTTTACCTACAATGAGCAGTTCTTC	CATIGSGSFTYNEQFF
NA	TRBV19	12	TRBJ1-1	NA	TGTGCCAGTAGTCCCCGGGGCGTTGAAGCTTTCTTT	CASSPRGVEAFF
NA	TRBV5-6	18	TRBJ1-6	few	TGTGCCAGCAGCTCCTACAACACAGGGACCCGCTATAATTCACCCCTCCACTTT	CASSSYNTGTRYNSPLHF
NA	TRBV20-1	14	TRBJ2-7	few	TGCAGTGCTAGAGGGGGCAGCTCCTACAATGAGCAGTACTTC	CSARGGSSYNEQYF
TRBD2	TRBV25-1	15	TRBJ2-1	few	TGTGCCAGCAGTGAGCCTAGGACTAGCTTGAATGAGCAGTTCTTC	CASSEPRTSLNEQFF